The entry below describes one T cell receptor beta chain. Its antigen is still unknown. The data were obtained in a study of radiotherapy plus CTLA-4 blockade in lung cancer. In the study overall: 18% of patients responded objectively, and roughly 31% achieved disease control.

Using immunoSEQ multiplex PCR, the repertoire was profiled, and TCRdb retains in-frame clones only, with some absent. Here the sample spans about 43,000 clones, roughly 67% being singletons. Study-wide points: The best predictor of response was reported to be early blood T cell clone dynamics, with interferon-beta. TCR clones from tumors expanded in blood after radiotherapy plus ipilimumab.

The study gave focal radiation plus ipilimumab CTLA-4 blockade to patients with chemo-refractory metastatic non-small-cell lung cancer. V lost 8 bases and J lost 0, with 14 bases in between. The CDR3 covers 15 residues. CDR1 and CDR2 (germline): SNHLY, FYNNEI. The sequence derives from a human donor with non-small cell lung cancer who had a partial response to radiotherapy plus ipilimumab. Sequencing was performed on peripheral blood, taken from a patient treated with radiotherapy plus ipilimumab. This chain links TRBV2 with TRBJ2-1; D perhaps matches TRBD2 (6 bases). In DNA form, the CDR3 reads TGTGCCAGCGGGCGCGGGGCGAGCTCCTACAATGAGCAGTTCTTC. Its protein is CASGRGASSYNEQFF.